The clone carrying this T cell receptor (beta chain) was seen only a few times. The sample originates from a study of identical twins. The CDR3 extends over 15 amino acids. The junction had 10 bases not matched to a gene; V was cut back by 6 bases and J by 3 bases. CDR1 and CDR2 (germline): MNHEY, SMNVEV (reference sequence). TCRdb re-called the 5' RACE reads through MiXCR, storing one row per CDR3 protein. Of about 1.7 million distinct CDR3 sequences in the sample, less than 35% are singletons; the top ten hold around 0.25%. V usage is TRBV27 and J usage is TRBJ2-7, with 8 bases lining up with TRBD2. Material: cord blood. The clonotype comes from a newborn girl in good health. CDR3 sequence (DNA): TGTGCCAGCAGCTTCCTGGGGACTAGTATCTACGAGCAGTACTTC. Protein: CASSFLGTSIYEQYF.